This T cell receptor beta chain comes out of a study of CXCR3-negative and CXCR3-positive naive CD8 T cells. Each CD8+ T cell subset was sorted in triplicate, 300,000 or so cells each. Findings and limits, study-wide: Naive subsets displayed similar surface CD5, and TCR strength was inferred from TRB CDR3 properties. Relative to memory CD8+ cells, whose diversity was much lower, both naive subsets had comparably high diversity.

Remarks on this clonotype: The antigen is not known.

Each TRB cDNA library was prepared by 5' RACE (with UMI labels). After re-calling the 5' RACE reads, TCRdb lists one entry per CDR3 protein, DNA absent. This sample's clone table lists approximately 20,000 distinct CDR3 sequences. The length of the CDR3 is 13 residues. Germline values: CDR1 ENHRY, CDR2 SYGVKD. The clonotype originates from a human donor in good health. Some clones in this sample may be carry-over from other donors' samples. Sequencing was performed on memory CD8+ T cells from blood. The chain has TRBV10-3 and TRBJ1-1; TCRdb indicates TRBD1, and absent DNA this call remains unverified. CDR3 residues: CAGRTGMNTEAFF.